The 12 T cell receptor beta chains listed next were all sequenced from one sample in a study of T-cell reconstitution after alpha-beta-depleted transplantation in children. Researchers prepared the TCRbeta library using unique molecular identifiers, the study reports. TCRdb reprocessed the PCR reads via MiXCR and lists one record per CDR3 protein. The repertoire includes 15,000 to 20,000 distinct CDR3 sequences, around 11% of them detected once, and over 55% sits in the top ten. The sequencing used PBMCs, mostly from graft donor cells, collected 180 days after TCRalphabeta/CD19-depleted stem cell transplant. Receptors originate from a boy under three years old who had a stem cell transplant for Wiskott-Aldrich syndrome, so the T cells may come from the graft donor.

This clonotype was detected many times. The chain couples TRBV4-1 to TRBJ2-3; D is undetermined. This CDR3 is 14 amino acids long. Trimming pared 1 base from V and 4 bases from J, leaving 9 bases between. Germline lookup yields CDR1 MGHRA and CDR2 YSYEKL. This CDR3 reads CASSQVEQADTQYF. The DNA for the CDR3 is TGCGCCAGCAGCCAAGTAGAACAAGCAGATACGCAGTATTTT.

The V call is TRBV20-1, the J call TRBJ2-1, with D possibly matching TRBD1 (6 bases). V was pared by 5 bases and J by 2 bases, with 13 bases between. The germline gives CDR1 DFQATT, CDR2 SNEGSKA (reference sequence). The CDR3 consists of 14 residues. CDR3 protein: CSACLDRPYNEQFF. CDR3 nucleotide sequence: TGCAGTGCTTGTCTGGACAGACCCTACAATGAGCAGTTCTTC.

This clonotype was found many times. CDR3: CSARRAPGTQYF. Here the CDR3 DNA reads TGCAGTGCTCGACGGGCGCCCGGGACCCAGTACTTC. The V call is TRBV20-1, the J call TRBJ2-5, with no clear D. V was shortened by 5 bases and J by 7 bases, with 14 bases between the two germline ends. CDR3 size: 12 residues. Germline CDR1 DFQATT, CDR2 SNEGSKA (reference sequence).

The chain carries TRBV5-1 and TRBJ2-7; D call uncertain. Trimming shortened V by 0 bases and J by 0 bases, and 13 bases separated the two germline ends. Germline CDR1 reads SGHRS; CDR2 reads YFSETQ. The CDR3 extends over 16 amino acids. In DNA form, the CDR3 reads TGCGCCAGCAGCTTGGCCCGTTCAGCGAGCTCCTACGAGCAGTACTTC. As protein: CASSLARSASSYEQYF.

This clonotype came up many times. V is TRBV7-9 and J is TRBJ1-1; TRBD1 is a possible D gene (5 bases). The V end was cut by 1 base, the J end by 6 bases, with 21 bases between. The CDR3 has 17 residues. Germline values: CDR1 SEHNR, CDR2 FQNEAQ (reference sequence). The CDR3 loop is CASSLVTGPGVISEAFF. Here the CDR3 DNA reads TGTGCCAGCAGCTTAGTCACGGGGCCCGGTGTTATTTCTGAAGCTTTCTTT.

This clonotype was seen many times. J is TRBJ1-1 and V is TRBV2; unclear D gene. Germline values: CDR1 SNHLY, CDR2 FYNNEI. The CDR3 spans 14 residues. The V end was cut by 4 bases, the J end by 5 bases, with 14 bases between. The CDR3 loop reads CASSVEGSDTEAFF. In nucleotides, the CDR3 is TGTGCCAGCAGTGTAGAGGGAAGCGATACTGAAGCTTTCTTT.

This clonotype has a handful of counts. The CDR3, as DNA: TGTGCCAGCAGTGAACAGCGGGGAGAGACCCAGTACTTC. Its translation is CASSEQRGETQYF. The chain recombines TRBV6-1 with TRBJ2-5, with 7 bases matching TRBD2. Trimming at V came to 2 bases and at J to 4 bases, leaving 1 base not matched to a gene. The CDR3 consists of 13 residues. Germline-derived CDR1 and CDR2 are MNHNS and SASEGT.

This clonotype was found a few times. The chain links TRBV5-1 to TRBJ1-2; D is unresolved. V was shortened by 0 bases and J by 4 bases, with 4 bases between the two germline ends. The CDR3 has 12 amino acids. Germline assignment: CDR1 SGHRS and CDR2 YFSETQ. The CDR3 DNA sequence: TGCGCCAGCAGCTTGGGGGGCTATGGCTACACCTTC. This codes for CASSLGGYGYTF.

This clonotype came up a few times. The chain combines TRBV5-1 with TRBJ2-7, with D unresolved. CDR3 size: 12 residues. V dropped 4 bases and J dropped 3 bases, with 8 bases sitting between them. The V gene's germline CDR1 is SGHRS and CDR2 YFSETQ. CDR3 in DNA: TGCGCCAGCAGCCAAAATCACTACGAGCAGTACTTC. Amino acids: CASSQNHYEQYF.

Here the CDR3 DNA reads TGTGCCAGCAGCGTACTAGCGGGAGGGCCGGTTTCCTACGAGCAGTACTTC. As protein: CASSVLAGGPVSYEQYF. The chain joins TRBV4-2 to TRBJ2-7; 13 bases agree with TRBD2. The V and J ends lost 5 bases and 1 base, in that order; junction bases with no gene match: 8. This CDR3 has 17 amino acids. CDR1 and CDR2 from the germline V gene are LGHNA and YNFKEQ.

The genes are TRBV27 and TRBJ1-4, with TRBD1 matching over 8 bases. Per the germline V gene, CDR1 is MNHEY and CDR2 is SMNVEV (reference sequence). V shed 5 bases and J 3 bases; nucleotides not matched to a gene: 11. CDR3 length: 17 amino acids. The CDR3 sequence: CASSPFPPDRANEKLFF. The CDR3 DNA reads TGTGCCAGCAGTCCGTTTCCCCCGGACAGGGCTAATGAAAAACTGTTTTTT.

This clonotype occurred many times. The chain joins TRBV28 to TRBJ2-7; D not certain. CDR3 length: 12 amino acids. Trimming stripped 6 bases from V and 0 bases from J, with 6 bases between. Germline values: CDR1 MDHEN, CDR2 SYDVKM. The CDR3 DNA reads TGTGCCAGCAGCTCTCACTCCTACGAGCAGTACTTC. It specifies CASSSHSYEQYF.